This TCR beta chain comes out of a study of prognosis after radiotherapy for stage I lung cancer. The TCR beta CDR3 region was amplified from genomic DNA, with two rounds of multiplex PCR being used for the amplification. Amplification during the initial PCR round employed primers specific to each TRBV and TRBJ gene. TCRdb fed the multiplex PCR reads into MiXCR, producing one record per CDR3 protein. In the table there are about 47,000 distinct CDR3 sequences, about 35% of which are singletons. Findings and limits, study-wide: A fall in unique TCR clone counts followed stereotactic body radiation therapy, with medians of roughly 10,000 versus 7,000.

This clonotype was counted between two and nine times. The antigen remains undetermined. A single base separates this from a much larger clone, so it may be a read error. V lost 1 base to trimming and J lost 5 bases; unmatched junction nucleotides: 2. CDR1 is SGDLS and CDR2 is YYNGEE in the germline V gene. The CDR3 is made up of 13 amino acids. The clonotype comes from a donor over 45 with non-small cell lung cancer. V usage is TRBV9 and J usage is TRBJ1-2; 7 nucleotides agree with TRBD1. The sample consisted of PBMCs, taken before or after stereotactic body radiation therapy (not recorded which). CDR3 in amino acids: CASSVYRGYGYTF. The CDR3 DNA is TGTGCCAGCAGCGTATACAGGGGTTATGGCTACACCTTC.